Below, 29 T cell receptor beta chains from the same sample are listed, as sequenced in a study of cytomegalovirus exposure and HLA in healthy donors. 60 Vbeta and 13 Jbeta primers were used in PCR. Profiling relied on immunoSEQ multiplex PCR, and the TCRdb table lists in-frame clones only, not all of them. The sample contains about 91,000 clones, over 80% of which appear only once. Sequenced sample: PBMCs. Receptor source: a young man in good health and CMV-seronegative.

The V gene is TRBV11-2, the J gene TRBJ2-2; D may be TRBD1 (5 bases). This CDR3 spans 15 amino acids. The germline V gene encodes CDR1 SGHAT and CDR2 FQNNGV. V lost 6 bases, J lost 4 bases, and 15 bases lay in between. The CDR3 spells CASSVGALSTGELFF. CDR3 coding DNA: TGTGCCAGCAGTGTAGGGGCTCTCTCCACCGGGGAGCTGTTTTTT.

V and J are TRBV9 and TRBJ2-6; possible D gene TRBD2, 7 bases. V shed 3 bases and J shed 0 bases, with 19 bases lying between them. Looked up from germline, CDR1 is SGDLS and CDR2 is YYNGEE. This CDR3 comprises 19 residues. CDR3 coding DNA: TGTGCCAGCAGCGCTGTACAGGGAGGGGGTGACTCTGGGGCCAACGTCCTGACTTTC. Its protein is CASSAVQGGGDSGANVLTF.

V is TRBV19 and J is TRBJ2-7; TRBD2 matches at 7 bases. This CDR3 contains 13 residues. Germline CDR1 is LNHDA and CDR2 is SQIVND (reference sequence). V shed 10 bases, J shed 2 bases, and the junction held 8 bases outside the gene matches. CDR3 residues: CATSREVTYEQYF. CDR3 bases: TGTGCCACCTCCCGGGAGGTTACCTACGAGCAGTACTTC.

This chain joins TRBV28 and TRBJ1-1; tentatively, D is TRBD1 (6 bases). The CDR3 runs 13 residues. CDR1 and CDR2 from the germline V gene are MDHEN and SYDVKM. Trimming left V 7 bases short and J 3 bases short, with 12 bases between. CDR3 protein: CASILQGHTEAFF. The CDR3 DNA sequence: TGTGCCAGCATCCTACAGGGACACACTGAAGCTTTCTTT.

This clone was observed a handful of times. This CDR3 reads CASSQVQGAGTEAFF. The CDR3 bases are TGCGCCAGCAGCCAAGTTCAGGGGGCGGGCACTGAAGCTTTCTTT. V gene TRBV4-1 combines with J gene TRBJ1-1, with 8 bases lining up with TRBD1. This CDR3 has 15 residues. J was trimmed by 4 bases and V by 1 base; bases with no gene match: 5. Germline V CDR1 and CDR2: MGHRA, YSYEKL.

The chain employs TRBV27 and TRBJ2-3; 12 nucleotides agree with TRBD2. Germline assignment: CDR1 MNHEY and CDR2 SMNVEV (reference sequence). V trimming: 1 base; J trimming: 0 bases; junction bases outside the gene matches: 2. The CDR3 sequence is 17 residues long. The DNA for the CDR3 is TGTGCCAGCAGTTTATTGGGACTAGCGGGCAGCACAGATACGCAGTATTTT. It codes for CASSLLGLAGSTDTQYF.

The rearrangement joins TRBV4-2 to TRBJ2-5, with a weak D call TRBD1 (6 bases). The closer fit of TRBJ2-7 to the DNA end suggests the J call may be wrong. Germline-derived CDR1 and CDR2 are LGHNA and YNFKEQ. CDR3 length: 14 amino acids. CDR3 coding DNA: TGTGCCAGCAGCCAAGGGACAGAAATCTACGAGCAGTACTTC. This encodes CASSQGTEIYEQYF.

The V call is TRBV28, the J call TRBJ2-7, with 8 bases identical to TRBD2. Trimming took 6 bases from V and 4 from J; bases not matched to a gene: 8. CDR3 size: 14 residues. Germline V gene lookup returns CDR1 MDHEN and CDR2 SYDVKM. The chain's CDR3 is CASRPGGGAYEQYF. CDR3 sequence (DNA): TGTGCCAGCAGACCCGGGGGGGGTGCTTACGAGCAGTACTTC. The full variable domain, rest sourced from reference TRBV28 and TRBJ2-7, is DVKVTQSSRYLVKRTGEKVFLECVQDMDHENMFWYRQDPGLGLRLIYFSYDVKMKEKGDIPEGYSVSREKKERFSLILESASTNQTSMYLCASRPGGGAYEQYFGPGTRLTVT.

The V and J genes are TRBV7-2 and TRBJ1-5; D unresolved. Germline CDR1 SGHTA, CDR2 FQGNSA. The CDR3 contains 16 residues. The V and J ends lost 5 bases and 3 bases respectively, with 17 bases between them. The CDR3 bases are TGTGCCAGCAGCCAAACGGGGATGCAGATCAATCAGCCCCAGCATTTT. Protein: CASSQTGMQINQPQHF.

This chain connects TRBV27 to TRBJ1-1, with no clear D. The CDR3 spans 15 residues. Germline V lookup: CDR1 MNHEY, CDR2 SMNVEV (reference sequence). V lost 5 bases, J lost 4 bases, and 17 bases lay in between. CDR3 DNA: TGTGCCAGCAGTAACTTTATCCTGAGAGGCACTGAAGCTTTCTTT. Amino acid sequence: CASSNFILRGTEAFF.

The chain uses TRBV29-1 and TRBJ1-1; tentatively, D is TRBD1 (5 bases). Germline loops: CDR1 SQVTM, CDR2 ANQGSEA. V lost 6 bases, J lost 5 bases, and 13 bases lay in between. The length of the CDR3 is 12 residues. The CDR3 loop is CSVARGSTEAFF. DNA for the CDR3: TGCAGCGTCGCCCGGGGGAGTACTGAAGCTTTCTTT.

This chain connects TRBV7-2 to TRBJ2-7; 8 bases align to TRBD2. The J segment lost 0 bases and the V segment lost 1 base, leaving 8 bases of the junction unmatched. Germline-derived CDR1 and CDR2 are SGHTA and FQGNSA. There are 17 residues in the CDR3. CDR3 in amino acids: CASSLVGGLAPSYEQYF. CDR3 sequence (DNA): TGTGCCAGCAGCTTAGTCGGCGGACTAGCCCCCTCCTACGAGCAGTACTTC.

This clone has just a few counts. This chain connects TRBV5-6 to TRBJ2-7; tentative D call: TRBD2 (5 bases). CDR3 length equals 13 residues. Trimming cost V 2 bases and J 0 bases, with 6 bases left between them. CDR1 and CDR2 (germline): SGHDT, YYEEEE. The CDR3 bases are TGTGCCAGCAGCTTAGGGAGCTCCTACGAGCAGTACTTC. Its protein is CASSLGSSYEQYF.

The chain employs TRBV9 and TRBJ1-4; 7 nucleotides line up with TRBD1. The germline V gene encodes CDR1 SGDLS and CDR2 YYNGEE. The CDR3 is 18 residues long. The V gene end was trimmed by 2 bases and the J gene end by 1 base; junction bases not matched to a gene: 11. For the CDR3, the DNA is TGTGCCAGCAGCGTCTCCCCAGACAGGGCCTTAACTAATGAAAAACTGTTTTTT. Translated: CASSVSPDRALTNEKLFF.

This chain uses TRBV19 with TRBJ1-1; the match to TRBD1 covers 8 bases. This CDR3 region has 15 residues. Germline V gene sequence: CDR1 LNHDA, CDR2 SQIVND (reference sequence). V shed 6 bases and J 5 bases; nucleotides not matched to a gene: 11. The CDR3 protein is CASRETGARGTEAFF. The CDR3 DNA reads as TGTGCCAGTAGAGAGACAGGGGCGCGGGGTACTGAAGCTTTCTTT.

For this clone: One junction end disagrees with the germline gene, perhaps due to a read error. The rearrangement uses TRBV7-9 and TRBJ2-7; TRBD2 aligns across 7 bases. From germline, CDR1 is SEHNR and CDR2 FQNEAQ (reference sequence). This CDR3 comprises 18 residues. CDR3 in DNA: TGTTCCAGCAGCATAATACCCCCCCGTCGAGGGAGGGCCGAAGAGCAGTACTTC. It encodes CSSSIIPPRRGRAEEQYF.

The chain combines TRBV5-5 with TRBJ1-6, with D possibly matching TRBD1 (6 bases). The V gene's germline CDR1 is SGHKS and CDR2 YYEKEE (reference sequence). Trimming shortened V by 4 bases and J by 7 bases, and 18 bases separated the two germline ends. This CDR3 comprises 16 residues. The CDR3, as DNA: TGTGCCAGCAGCACCGCTAGGGGGGGGCGAAATTCACCCCTCCACTTT. It translates to CASSTARGGRNSPLHF.

V is TRBV5-1 and J is TRBJ2-3, with 7 bases identical to TRBD2. V dropped 4 bases and J dropped 3; count of bases not matched to a gene: 8. Per germline, CDR1 SGHRS and CDR2 YFSETQ. This CDR3 region has 15 residues. The CDR3 spells CASSVFGGSTDTQYF. The CDR3 region has the DNA TGCGCCAGCAGCGTATTCGGCGGGAGTACAGATACGCAGTATTTT. Full variable domain (missing parts from reference TRBV5-1 and TRBJ2-3): KAGVTQTPRYLIKTRGQQVTLSCSPISGHRSVSWYQQTPGQGLQFLFEYFSETQRNKGNFPGRFSGRQFSNSRSEMNVSTLELGDSALYLCASSVFGGSTDTQYFGPGTRLTVL.

About this clone itself: The junction departs from germline at one end; a sequencing error may be responsible. J is TRBJ2-1 and V is TRBV4-3; TRBD2 matches at 12 bases. CDR3 length: 18 amino acids. In germline, CDR1 is LGHNA, CDR2 YSLEER. In DNA, the CDR3 is TGCGCCAGCAGCCAAAGACAGGGCGCCCAGGGACTAGCGGGCAGCAGAATCTTC. Protein: CASSQRQGAQGLAGSRIF.

The V and J genes are TRBV28 and TRBJ2-2; D may be TRBD1 (5 bases). Germline V gene data show CDR1 as MDHEN and CDR2 as SYDVKM. With 3 bases removed from V and 4 bases from J, the gap between germline ends came to 30 bases. This CDR3 is built from 21 residues. This CDR3 reads CASSLSSVRIPIRGSTGELFF. The DNA for the CDR3 is TGTGCCAGCAGTTTGAGCTCGGTTAGGATCCCAATAAGGGGCAGCACCGGGGAGCTGTTTTTT. The whole variable domain, filled in from reference TRBV28 and TRBJ2-2, reads DVKVTQSSRYLVKRTGEKVFLECVQDMDHENMFWYRQDPGLGLRLIYFSYDVKMKEKGDIPEGYSVSREKKERFSLILESASTNQTSMYLCASSLSSVRIPIRGSTGELFFGEGSRLTVL.

The chain combines TRBV11-1 with TRBJ2-1; the match to TRBD2 covers 11 bases. V shed 2 bases and J 2 bases; nucleotides not matched to a gene: 11. CDR1 is SGHAT and CDR2 is FQDESV in the germline V gene (reference sequence). The CDR3 contains 19 residues. CDR3 amino acids: CASSLTLETSGTPYNEQFF. DNA of the CDR3: TGTGCCAGCAGCTTAACCCTCGAGACTAGCGGGACTCCCTACAATGAGCAGTTCTTC.

The chain combines TRBV30 with TRBJ1-1; 9 bases map to TRBD1. This CDR3 is 13 amino acids long. Germline V gene data show CDR1 as GTSNPN and CDR2 as SVGIG (reference sequence). V lost 7 bases and J lost 11; bases outside the gene matches: 14. CDR3 coding DNA: TGTGCCTCCGCCAGTACGGGACAGGGACGCGCTTTCTTT. Its protein is CASASTGQGRAFF.

In its sample, this clone was seen once. This rearrangement joins TRBV9 to TRBJ2-2; D not resolved. The germline V gene encodes CDR1 SGDLS and CDR2 YYNGEE. The V end was cut by 4 bases, the J end by 8 bases, with 12 bases between. This CDR3 has 13 residues. The DNA of the CDR3 is TGTGCCAGCAGCACCTCCCACGCGGGGGAGCTGTTTTTT. Protein: CASSTSHAGELFF.

The V call is TRBV20-1, the J call TRBJ2-3; D not certain. Germline loops: CDR1 DFQATT, CDR2 SNEGSKA (reference sequence). CDR3 length: 11 amino acids. With 3 bases removed from V and 6 bases from J, the gap between germline ends came to 7 bases. The CDR3 loop is CSASNQDTQYF. CDR3 sequence (DNA): TGCAGTGCTAGTAACCAGGATACGCAGTATTTT.

The gene calls are TRBV6-6 and TRBJ1-4; the D is unclear. CDR1 and CDR2 from the germline V gene are MNHNY and SVGAGI (reference sequence). Trimming left V 1 base short and J 8 bases short, with 8 bases between. This CDR3 region has 13 residues. This CDR3 is CASSYYREEKLFF. CDR3 bases: TGTGCCAGCAGTTACTATCGGGAGGAAAAACTGTTTTTT.

This chain joins TRBV6-1 and TRBJ2-7; TRBD2 matches at 7 bases. The germline CDR1 and CDR2 sequences are MNHNS and SASEGT. V trimming: 7 bases; J trimming: 4 bases; junction bases outside the gene matches: 10. This CDR3 has 14 residues. For the CDR3, the DNA is TGTGCCAGCAATTGGGGTACCGGGGGGTACGAGCAGTACTTC. Translating gives CASNWGTGGYEQYF.

The sample holds one count of this clone. The chain links TRBV9 to TRBJ2-7; D remains ambiguous. Germline values: CDR1 SGDLS, CDR2 YYNGEE. This CDR3 comprises 14 residues. The V end was cut by 4 bases, the J end by 4 bases, with 15 bases between. The CDR3: CASSPHLRRYEQYF. The CDR3 DNA reads TGTGCCAGCAGCCCGCATCTACGGCGGTACGAGCAGTACTTC.

V and J are TRBV6-5 and TRBJ2-7; 7 positions agree with TRBD1. Trimming took 2 bases from V and 5 from J; bases not matched to a gene: 6. Germline V CDR1 and CDR2: MNHEY, SVGAGI. CDR3 length equals 14 residues. The DNA of the CDR3 is TGTGCCAGCAGTTACGTAGACAGGGCTCACGAGCAGTACTTC. Protein sequence: CASSYVDRAHEQYF.

The rearrangement joins TRBV18 to TRBJ2-5, with 11 bases identical to TRBD2. The junction had 10 bases not matched to a gene; V was cut back by 2 bases and J by 5 bases. CDR1 and CDR2 from the germline V gene are KGHSH and LQKENI. CDR3 length: 17 residues. The CDR3 region is CASSPFVLAGVMETQYF. The CDR3 nucleotides read TGTGCCAGCTCACCATTTGTACTAGCGGGAGTAATGGAGACCCAGTACTTC.